In this sample, the clone carrying this T cell receptor beta chain turned up once. Assignment of participants to cohorts was predicated upon participant-reported clinical history. Two negative PCRs, clearance, or symptom resolution were required of recovered Cohort 3 donors. This sample stems from a study of blood T cell repertoires in COVID-19. Study-wide context: Whether acute or convalescent, the COVID-19 samples came from the United States, Italy and Spain.

Original data processing: Amplification with reference gene primers provided the estimates of nucleated cell counts. Sequencing was performed with immunoSEQ multiplex PCR; in TCRdb, only in-frame clones are kept and a portion is missing. That table furnishes V, J and clone size, whereas the DNA furnished D and trimming. The sample holds about 180,000 clones, roughly 82% seen once. In germline, CDR1 is SGHAT, CDR2 FQNNGV. V shed 1 base, J shed 7 bases, and the junction held 11 bases outside the gene matches. This CDR3 is 17 amino acids long. The receptor comes from a woman aged 25 to 39 who had recovered from COVID-19. The chain is built from TRBV11-2 and TRBJ2-2, with TRBD2 identical over 8 bases. The material sequenced was PBMCs or T cells enriched from blood (not recorded which). CDR3 nucleotide sequence: TGTGCCAGCAGCTTAGTGGATAGCGGGGTTATCATCGGGGAGCTGTTTTTT. Its translation: CASSLVDSGVIIGELFF.